These T cell receptor beta chains were read from a single sample in a study of shared clonotypes between healthy human individuals. Generated by immunoSEQ multiplex PCR, the TCRdb table keeps only in-frame clones and is missing some. This sample has 400,000 or so clones, with around 96% found just once. Sequenced: memory CD8+ T cells sorted from blood. Receptors originate from a young man in good health. Each CDR3 is given with its conserved first and last residue. D genes are given only for firm matches. Expanded clones get a size class; other rows say once, few or many, or leave the size out.

- TRBJ2-3 TRBV6-5 - TGTGCCAGCAGTTACTATATGGCTAGGCGGGAAGATACGCAGTATTTT CASSYYMARREDTQYF
- TRBJ2-7 TRBV19 - TGTGCCAGTAGTATGGGGTTACAATACGAGCAGTACTTC CASSMGLQYEQYF
- TRBJ2-3 TRBV7-6 - TGTGCCAGCAGCTTAGATCCGGATACGCAGTATTTT CASSLDPDTQYF
once TRBJ2-1 TRBV5-1 TRBD2 TGCGCCAGCAGCCTTAGCGGGAGGTCGGACAATGAGCAGTTCTTC CASSLSGRSDNEQFF
- TRBJ1-5 TRBV7-9 - TGTGCCAGCAGCTTAGCTACCGGGAGGCGGAATCAGCCCCAGCATTTT CASSLATGRRNQPQHF
- TRBJ1-1 TRBV6-1 - TGTGCCAGCAGTGAAGCCGTGACAAACACTGAAGCTTTCTTT CASSEAVTNTEAFF
- TRBJ1-2 TRBV28 TRBD1 TGTGCCAGCAGTTTATTCTACCGAGGGACAGGGAACTATGGCTACACCTTC CASSLFYRGTGNYGYTF
- TRBJ2-4 TRBV6-1 TRBD2 TGTGCCAGCAAACGGGAGGGCCGGGTGGGCATTCAGTACTTC CASKREGRVGIQYF
- TRBJ2-3 TRBV6-1 - TGTGCCAGCATTTCTTCTAGCGACTTCACAGATACGCAGTATTTT CASISSSDFTDTQYF
- TRBJ2-7 TRBV30 TRBD2 TGTGCCTGCTCCGGGACTAGCGGGAGTTGGGGCGAGCAGTACTTC CACSGTSGSWGEQYF
- TRBJ2-1 TRBV5-1 - TGCGCCAGCAGCTTTCGCGGAGACAATGAGCAGTTCTTC CASSFRGDNEQFF
- TRBJ2-7 TRBV19 - TGTGCCAGTAGTGCACTAGTGGCCAGGGACGAGCAGTACTTC CASSALVARDEQYF
- TRBJ1-2 TRBV27 TRBD1 TGTGCCAGCAGTCTCCGGGGACAGCTCTATGGCTACACCTTC CASSLRGQLYGYTF
- TRBJ2-7 TRBV5-6 - TGTGCCAGCAGCCGGAGGGACGCCCGGGCCTACGAGCAGTACTTC CASSRRDARAYEQYF
- TRBJ2-3 TRBV6-1 TRBD2 TGTGCCAGCAGTGAAGATAATAGCGGGAGTTTAACAGATACGCAGTATTTT CASSEDNSGSLTDTQYF
- TRBJ2-1 TRBV9 - TGTGCCAGCAGCGTATCAGGGACCCACAATGAGCAGTTCTTC CASSVSGTHNEQFF
- TRBJ2-3 TRBV10-2 - TGCGCCAGCAGTGAATCCTTAGCAGATACGCAGTATTTT CASSESLADTQYF
- TRBJ1-1 TRBV2 TRBD1 TGTGCCAGCAGTGAAGTAGGACAGGGTGCGACTGAAGCTTTCTTT CASSEVGQGATEAFF
once TRBJ1-1 TRBV6-5 - TGTGCCAGCAGTTACGCCCAGGGTTACAGTGAAGCTTTCTTT CASSYAQGYSEAFF
once TRBJ2-7 TRBV7-9 TRBD2 TGTGCCAGCAGCCCAGCGGGGGGACCTCGCTACGAGCAGTACTTC CASSPAGGPRYEQYF
- TRBJ1-5 TRBV23-1 TRBD1 TGCGCCAGCAGTCAAAATGGACAGGGTCGGAGCAATCAGCCCCAGCATTTT CASSQNGQGRSNQPQHF
- TRBJ2-7 TRBV6-1 TRBD2 TGTGCCAGCAGTGAACCACCTGCGAATAGCGGGAGCTACGAGCAGTACTTC CASSEPPANSGSYEQYF
- TRBJ2-2 TRBV5-1 TRBD2 TGCGCCAGCAGCCTGAATCCTAGCGGGAATAGGTACACCGGGGAGCTGTTTTTT CASSLNPSGNRYTGELFF
- TRBJ2-3 TRBV30 TRBD1 TGTGCCTGGAGTGGGTTCCTCCAGGGGGCAACAGATACGCAGTATTTT CAWSGFLQGATDTQYF
once TRBJ2-5 TRBV14 - TGTGCCAGCAGCCACAATCTGGAAGGGAGGCAAGAGACCCAGTACTTC CASSHNLEGRQETQYF
- TRBJ2-3 TRBV5-4 TRBD2 TGTGCCAGCAGACCCAACCCGCTAGCGGGAGGGCCAGATACGCAGTATTTT CASRPNPLAGGPDTQYF
few TRBJ1-1 TRBV28 - TGTGCCAGCAGTTTACGGAATGGGTTTGGCAGGGGAGGGACTGAAGCTTTCTTT CASSLRNGFGRGGTEAFF
- TRBJ2-6 TRBV5-6 - TGTGCCAGCACCGAATTTTTAGGGGGCTCTGGGGCCAACGTCCTGACTTTC CASTEFLGGSGANVLTF
- TRBJ2-1 TRBV27 - TGTGCCAGCAGTTTATTCACAGGGACCGCCTACAATGAGCAGTTCTTC CASSLFTGTAYNEQFF
- TRBJ2-5 TRBV10-3 TRBD1 TGTGCCATCAGTGAGGTTACAGGGGCGGCTAAGTTGGAGACCCAGTACTTC CAISEVTGAAKLETQYF
- TRBJ1-5 TRBV7-2 - TGTGCCAGCTCCGGGCAGAACAATCAGCCCCAGCATTTT CASSGQNNQPQHF
- TRBJ2-2 TRBV5-1 - TGCGCCAGCAGTTTGGAGGGGACCGGGGAGCTGTTTTTT CASSLEGTGELFF
- TRBJ2-3 TRBV14 TRBD2 TGTGCCAGCAGCCAACTAGCGGAAGCCGTGACAGATACGCAGTATTTT CASSQLAEAVTDTQYF
once TRBJ1-3 TRBV4-2 - TGTGCCAGCAGCCAAGTCGTGGCGCTCTCTGGAAACACCATATATTTT CASSQVVALSGNTIYF
- TRBJ2-5 TRBV28 - TGTGCCAGCAGTACTTGGGGAGATCGGACCCAGTACTTC CASSTWGDRTQYF
- TRBJ2-4 TRBV30 - TGTGCCTGGAGTAAAGGGGGGAACATTCAGTACTTC CAWSKGGNIQYF
- TRBJ2-7 TRBV19 - TGTGCCAGTAGTAGCGGCAGGGTCCTAGGCGAGCAGTACTTC CASSSGRVLGEQYF
- TRBJ2-6 TRBV11-1 - TGTGCCAGCAGCTTATCCAGCGGGGCCAACGTCCTGACTTTC CASSLSSGANVLTF
once TRBJ2-1 TRBV2 TRBD2 TGTGCCAGCAGTCGACTAGCGGGGACCTACAATGAGCAGTTCTTC CASSRLAGTYNEQFF
- TRBJ2-1 TRBV29-1 - TGCATCACCTCCGCGGGCCATGAGCAGTTCTTC CITSAGHEQFF
- TRBJ1-2 TRBV28 - TGTGCCAGCAGCTATGCCGGGACAAATAACTATGGCTACACCTTC CASSYAGTNNYGYTF
- TRBJ2-7 TRBV7-9 - TGTGCCAGCAGCTCAGGGGACTGCCTTTACGAGCAGTACTTC CASSSGDCLYEQYF
- TRBJ1-5 TRBV4-1 - TGCGCCAGCAGCCAAGGCCTTGTAGGATCAGAACGGCATTTT CASSQGLVGSERHF
- TRBJ2-1 TRBV25-1 TRBD2 TGTGCCAGCAGTAAAGGAATAGCGGGAGGGCCCGGGGGGAATGAGCAGTTCTTC CASSKGIAGGPGGNEQFF
- TRBJ2-5 TRBV7-9 TRBD1 TGTGCCAGCAGCTTAGCGATTTGGGACAGGGGCCAAGAGACCCAGTACTTC CASSLAIWDRGQETQYF
- TRBJ2-1 TRBV18 - TGTGCCAGCCGACCTGGGGGGAATGAGCAGTTCTTC CASRPGGNEQFF
- TRBJ2-5 TRBV5-1 TRBD1 TGCGCCAGCAGCGTTCCCGGGACAGGGGCCCAAGAGACCCAGTACTTC CASSVPGTGAQETQYF
- TRBJ2-6 TRBV7-9 TRBD2 TGTGCCAGCAGCTTCAGCGGGAGTGGGGCCAACGTCCTGACTTTC CASSFSGSGANVLTF
few TRBJ1-2 TRBV28 - TGTGCCAGCAGTTTATCAGGGAACTATGGCTACACCTTC CASSLSGNYGYTF
once TRBJ2-3 TRBV4-2 TRBD1 TGTGCCAGCAGCCAAGGCGACAGGGGGCAGGGAGATACGCAGTATTTT CASSQGDRGQGDTQYF
- TRBJ2-1 TRBV11-2 - TGTGCCAGCAGCTTAGGCCCGGAGTACAATGAGCAGTTCTTC CASSLGPEYNEQFF
- TRBJ2-7 TRBV28 - TGTGCCAGCAGTCCCCCGGGACGGATCTACGAGCAGTACTTC CASSPPGRIYEQYF
- TRBJ1-1 TRBV19 - TGTGCCAGTAGTATAAGGAACACTGAAGCTTTCTTT CASSIRNTEAFF
- TRBJ2-1 TRBV19 TRBD2 TGTGCCAGTACCCTACTTGGCGGGAGCTCCTACAATGAGCAGTTCTTC CASTLLGGSSYNEQFF
- TRBJ2-7 TRBV2 - TGTGCCAGCAGTGAGCAGCGATCCTACGAGCAGTACTTC CASSEQRSYEQYF